This note documents a single TCR beta chain sequence. The antigen is unknown. The sample belongs to a study of CD4 T cells in relation to SARS-CoV-2 and coronaviruses. Whole-study context: After less than 11 days of antigen culture, PBMC TCR beta CDR3s were sequenced.

Clones were read by immunoSEQ multiplex PCR, and TCRdb kept only the in-frame ones, dropping some. Of some 16,000 clones listed, around 77% were seen once; the top ten hold about 9.7%. Before the COVID-19 pandemic, during about 2010-2018, CD4+ T cells were taken from unexposed donors. Isolation of CD4+ T cells took place after 10 days in culture. Trimming took 6 bases from V and 3 from J, leaving 11 bases between them. The CDR3 has 13 amino acids. The TCR was taken from a human donor in good health. This chain uses TRBV12-3 or TRBV12-4 with TRBJ1-1; unclear D gene. The sequencing sample was made of CD4+ T cells from PBMCs, cultured in vitro. The CDR3, as DNA: TGTGCCAGCAGGTTCTCGGATTACACTGAAGCTTTCTTT. Its translation: CASRFSDYTEAFF.